Sequencing of this T cell receptor beta chain was carried out in a study of blood T cell repertoires in COVID-19. About the study: Sites in the United States, Italy and Spain provided acute and convalescent COVID-19 samples.

With 3 bases clipped from V and 6 bases from J, the junction kept 6 bases outside the gene matches. Germline loops: CDR1 SGHRS, CDR2 YFSETQ. The CDR3 has 16 amino acids. Produced via immunoSEQ multiplex PCR; TCRdb's table is partial and in-frame only. In the table there are fewer than 300,000 clones, 70% to 85% of which are singletons. This rearrangement joins TRBV5-1 to TRBJ2-2; TRBD1 aligns across 12 bases. Sequencing used peripheral blood. The sequence derives from a woman aged 80 or over with acute or convalescent COVID-19. The DNA of the CDR3 is TGCGCCAGCAGCTCCGGGACAGGGGGCTTTGCCGGGGAGCTGTTTTTT. It is translated as CASSSGTGGFAGELFF.